This TCR beta chain was sequenced for a study of T-cell reconstitution after alpha-beta-depleted transplantation in children. Notes on the study in general: From surviving recipient T cells and thymic progenitors came the high day-60 TCRbeta diversity observed in some patients. Expanded clones from the graft, numbering several hundred, reportedly supplied alpha-beta T cells about two months after transplant. Among T cells one year after transplant, newly produced cells accounted for most counts and diversity.

Trimming shortened V by 3 bases and J by 3 bases, and 24 bases separated the two germline ends. Per germline, CDR1 SQVTM and CDR2 ANQGSEA. The CDR3 sequence is 17 residues long. As for this clonotype: Antigen: not known.

It was with unique molecular identifiers that the TCRbeta library was prepared. TCRdb redid the calling of the PCR reads with MiXCR, one entry per CDR3 protein. Of fewer than 700,000 distinct CDR3 sequences listed, roughly 13% were seen once; the top ten hold about 2%. The sample here was PBMCs, mostly from graft donor cells, taken 360 days after TCRalphabeta/CD19-depleted stem cell transplant. This rearrangement joins TRBV29-1 to TRBJ2-7; possible D gene TRBD2, 6 bases. The receptor was isolated from a male patient younger than 18 who had a stem cell transplant for acute myeloid leukemia, so the T cells may come from the graft donor. The chain's CDR3 is CSVDVGGGSGRVYEQYF. Here the CDR3 DNA reads TGCAGCGTTGATGTGGGGGGAGGAAGCGGAAGAGTCTACGAGCAGTACTTC.